This entry concerns a single T cell receptor (beta chain). The target antigen is unknown. PCR employed 60 Vbeta and 13 Jbeta primers. Authors' processing steps: An analysis performed later counted 60 million to 90 million unique TCR beta chains (around 10 million of them shared). Repertoires were generated with immunoSEQ multiplex PCR, while TCRdb's copy carries only in-frame clones and drops some. The V and J calls and the clone size are those of that table, but D and trimming were determined from the DNA. The sample has around 100,000 clones, about 78% seen once. The data originate from a study of cytomegalovirus exposure and HLA in healthy donors. The study's findings and limits: For TCR beta chains, V- and J-gene trimming was later linked to a missense DCLRE1C variant.

Sequencing input: PBMCs. The sequence was obtained from a woman between 40 and 50 years old in good health and CMV-seropositive.

The CDR3 DNA reads as TGCAGCGTTGACCCTTACAATGAGCAGTTCTTC. It specifies CSVDPYNEQFF. The chain has TRBV29-1 and TRBJ2-1; D gene unclear. The germline V and J ends were trimmed by 3 bases and 4 bases, with 4 bases remaining between them. The CDR3 runs 11 residues. CDR1 is SQVTM, CDR2 ANQGSEA, per germline.